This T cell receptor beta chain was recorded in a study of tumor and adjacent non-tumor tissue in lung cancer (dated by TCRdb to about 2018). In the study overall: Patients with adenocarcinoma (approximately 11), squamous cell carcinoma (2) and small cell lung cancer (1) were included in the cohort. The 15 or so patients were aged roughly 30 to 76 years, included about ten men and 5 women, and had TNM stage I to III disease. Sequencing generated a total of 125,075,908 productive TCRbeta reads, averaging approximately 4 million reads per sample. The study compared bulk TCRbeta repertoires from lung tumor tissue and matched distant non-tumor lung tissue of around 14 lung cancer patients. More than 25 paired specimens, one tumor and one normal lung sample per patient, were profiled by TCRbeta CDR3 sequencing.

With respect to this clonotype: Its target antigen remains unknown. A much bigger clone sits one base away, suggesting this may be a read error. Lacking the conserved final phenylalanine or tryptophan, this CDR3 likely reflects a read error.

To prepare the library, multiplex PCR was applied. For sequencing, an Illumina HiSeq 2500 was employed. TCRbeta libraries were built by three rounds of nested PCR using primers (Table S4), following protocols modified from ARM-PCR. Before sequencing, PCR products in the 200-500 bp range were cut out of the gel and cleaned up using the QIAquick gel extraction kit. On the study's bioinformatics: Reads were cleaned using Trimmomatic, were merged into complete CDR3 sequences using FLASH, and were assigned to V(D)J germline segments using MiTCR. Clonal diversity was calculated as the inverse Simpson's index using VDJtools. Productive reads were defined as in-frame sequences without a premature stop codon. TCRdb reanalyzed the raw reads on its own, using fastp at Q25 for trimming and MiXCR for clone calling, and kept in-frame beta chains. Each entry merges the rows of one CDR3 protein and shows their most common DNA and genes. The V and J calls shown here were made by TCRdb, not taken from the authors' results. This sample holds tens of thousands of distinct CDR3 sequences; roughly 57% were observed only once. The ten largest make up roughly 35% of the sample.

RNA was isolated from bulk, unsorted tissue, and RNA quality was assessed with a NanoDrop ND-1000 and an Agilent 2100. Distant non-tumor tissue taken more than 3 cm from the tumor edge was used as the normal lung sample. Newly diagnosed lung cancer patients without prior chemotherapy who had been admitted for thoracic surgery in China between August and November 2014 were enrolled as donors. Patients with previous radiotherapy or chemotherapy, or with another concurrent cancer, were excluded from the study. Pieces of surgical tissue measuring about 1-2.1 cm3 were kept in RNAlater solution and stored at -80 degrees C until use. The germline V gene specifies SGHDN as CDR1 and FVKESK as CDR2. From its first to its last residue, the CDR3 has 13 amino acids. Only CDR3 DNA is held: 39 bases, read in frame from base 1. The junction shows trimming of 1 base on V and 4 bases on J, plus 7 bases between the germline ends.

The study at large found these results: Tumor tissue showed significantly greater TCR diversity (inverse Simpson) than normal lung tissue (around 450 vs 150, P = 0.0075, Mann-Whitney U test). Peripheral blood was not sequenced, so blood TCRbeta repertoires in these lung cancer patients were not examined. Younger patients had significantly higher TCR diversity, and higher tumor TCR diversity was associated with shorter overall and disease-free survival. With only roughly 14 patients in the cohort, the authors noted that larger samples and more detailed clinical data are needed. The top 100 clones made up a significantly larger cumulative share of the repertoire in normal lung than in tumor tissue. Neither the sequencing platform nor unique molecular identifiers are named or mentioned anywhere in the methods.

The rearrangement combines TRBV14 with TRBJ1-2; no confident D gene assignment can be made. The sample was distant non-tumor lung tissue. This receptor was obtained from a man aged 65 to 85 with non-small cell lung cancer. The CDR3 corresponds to CASSQARAYGYTL. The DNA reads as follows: TGTGCCAGCAGCCAAGCACGGGCCTATGGCTACACCTTA.